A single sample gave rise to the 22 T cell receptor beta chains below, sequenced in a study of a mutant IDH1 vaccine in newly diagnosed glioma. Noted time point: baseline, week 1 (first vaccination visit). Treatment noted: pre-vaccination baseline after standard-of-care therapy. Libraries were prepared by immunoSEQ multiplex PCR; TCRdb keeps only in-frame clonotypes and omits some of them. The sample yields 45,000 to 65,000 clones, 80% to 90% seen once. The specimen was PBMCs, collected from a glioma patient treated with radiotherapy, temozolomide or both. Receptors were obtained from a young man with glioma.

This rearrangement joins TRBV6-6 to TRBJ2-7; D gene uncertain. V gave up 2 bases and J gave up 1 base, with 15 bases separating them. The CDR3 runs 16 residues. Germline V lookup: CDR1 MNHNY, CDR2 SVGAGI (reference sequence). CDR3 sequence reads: CASSYPETDSSYEQYF. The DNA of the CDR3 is TGTGCCAGCAGTTACCCGGAGACGGATTCATCCTACGAGCAGTACTTC.

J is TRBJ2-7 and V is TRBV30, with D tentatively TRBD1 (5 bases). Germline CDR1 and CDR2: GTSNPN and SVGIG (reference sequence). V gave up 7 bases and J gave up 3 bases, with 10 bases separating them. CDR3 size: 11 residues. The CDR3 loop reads CASQDSYEQYF. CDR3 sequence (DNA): TGTGCCTCTCAAGACAGCTACGAGCAGTACTTC. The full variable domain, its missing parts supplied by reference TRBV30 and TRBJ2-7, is SQTIHQWPATLVQPVGSPLSLECTVEGTSNPNLYWYRQAAGRGLQLLFYSVGIGQISSEVPQNLSASRPQDRQFILSSKKLLLSDSGFYLCASQDSYEQYFGPGTRLTVT.

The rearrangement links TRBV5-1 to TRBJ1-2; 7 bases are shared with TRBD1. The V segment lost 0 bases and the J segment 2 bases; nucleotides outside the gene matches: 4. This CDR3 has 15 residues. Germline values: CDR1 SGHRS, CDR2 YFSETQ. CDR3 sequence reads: CASSLGVQGNYGYTF. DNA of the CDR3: TGCGCCAGCAGCTTGGGAGTACAGGGGAACTATGGCTACACCTTC.

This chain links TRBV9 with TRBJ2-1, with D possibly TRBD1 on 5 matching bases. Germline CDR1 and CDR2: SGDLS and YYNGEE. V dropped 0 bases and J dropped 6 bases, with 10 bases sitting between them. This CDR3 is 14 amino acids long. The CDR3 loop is CASSVEGNSNEQFF. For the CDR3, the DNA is TGTGCCAGCAGCGTAGAGGGGAACAGCAATGAGCAGTTCTTC.

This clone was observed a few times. CDR3 protein: CASSFNQIAYEQYF. CDR3 DNA: TGCGCCAGCAGCTTTAACCAGATTGCCTACGAGCAGTACTTC. The genes are TRBV5-1 and TRBJ2-7; no clear D gene. The CDR3 spans 14 residues. V lost 2 bases and J 2 bases, leaving 11 bases between the germline ends. Per the germline V gene, CDR1 is SGHRS and CDR2 is YFSETQ.

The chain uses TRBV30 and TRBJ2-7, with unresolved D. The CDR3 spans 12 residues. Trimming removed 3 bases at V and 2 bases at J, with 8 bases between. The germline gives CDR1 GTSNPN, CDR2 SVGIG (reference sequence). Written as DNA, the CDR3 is TGTGCCTGGAGGGTGAAAGCCTACGAGCAGTACTTC. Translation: CAWRVKAYEQYF. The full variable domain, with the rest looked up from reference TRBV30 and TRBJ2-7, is SQTIHQWPATLVQPVGSPLSLECTVEGTSNPNLYWYRQAAGRGLQLLFYSVGIGQISSEVPQNLSASRPQDRQFILSSKKLLLSDSGFYLCAWRVKAYEQYFGPGTRLTVT.

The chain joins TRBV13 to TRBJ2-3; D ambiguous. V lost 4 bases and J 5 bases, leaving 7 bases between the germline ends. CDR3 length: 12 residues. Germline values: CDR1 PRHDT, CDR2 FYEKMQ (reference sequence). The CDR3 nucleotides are TGTGCCAGCAGCTCGGTGTTAGATACGCAGTATTTT. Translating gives CASSSVLDTQYF.

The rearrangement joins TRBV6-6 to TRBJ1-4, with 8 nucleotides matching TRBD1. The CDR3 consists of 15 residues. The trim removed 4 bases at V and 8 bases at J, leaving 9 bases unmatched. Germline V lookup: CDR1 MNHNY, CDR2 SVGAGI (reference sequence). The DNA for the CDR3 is TGTGCCAGCAGTTCCCCCGGACAGGGAGAGGAAAAACTGTTTTTT. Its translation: CASSSPGQGEEKLFF.

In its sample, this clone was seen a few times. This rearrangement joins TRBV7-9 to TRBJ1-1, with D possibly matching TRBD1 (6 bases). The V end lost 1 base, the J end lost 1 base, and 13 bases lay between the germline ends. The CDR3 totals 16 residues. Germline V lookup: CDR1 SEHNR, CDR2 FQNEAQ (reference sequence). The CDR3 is CASSLVQGSRNTEAFF. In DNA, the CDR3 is TGTGCCAGCAGCTTAGTCCAGGGGTCCCGGAACACTGAAGCTTTCTTT.

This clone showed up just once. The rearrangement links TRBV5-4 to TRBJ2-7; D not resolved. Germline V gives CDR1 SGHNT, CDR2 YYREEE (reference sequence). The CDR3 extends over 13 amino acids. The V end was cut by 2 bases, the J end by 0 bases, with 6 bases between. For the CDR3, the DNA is TGTGCCAGCAGCTTCCCGAGCTCCTACGAGCAGTACTTC. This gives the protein CASSFPSSYEQYF.

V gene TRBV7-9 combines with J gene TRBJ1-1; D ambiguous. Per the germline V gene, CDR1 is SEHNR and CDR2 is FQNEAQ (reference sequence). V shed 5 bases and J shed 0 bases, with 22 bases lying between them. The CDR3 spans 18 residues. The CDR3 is CASSLIITTAQMNTEAFF. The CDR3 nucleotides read TGTGCCAGCAGCCTTATTATTACAACTGCTCAGATGAACACTGAAGCTTTCTTT.

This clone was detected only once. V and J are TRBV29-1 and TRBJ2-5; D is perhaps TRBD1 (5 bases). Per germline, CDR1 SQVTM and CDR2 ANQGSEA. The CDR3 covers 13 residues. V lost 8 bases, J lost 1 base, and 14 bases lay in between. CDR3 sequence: CSTPGAFQETQYF. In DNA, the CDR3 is TGCAGCACCCCTGGGGCCTTCCAAGAGACCCAGTACTTC. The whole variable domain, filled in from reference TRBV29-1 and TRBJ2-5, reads SAVISQKPSRDICQRGTSLTIQCQVDSQVTMMFWYRQQPGQSLTLIATANQGSEATYESGFVIDKFPISRPNLTFSTLTVSNMSPEDSSIYLCSTPGAFQETQYFGPGTRLLVL.

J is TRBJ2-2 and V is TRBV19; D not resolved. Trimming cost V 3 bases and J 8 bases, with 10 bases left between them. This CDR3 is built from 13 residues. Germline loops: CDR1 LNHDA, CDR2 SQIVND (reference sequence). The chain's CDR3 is CASSMGRRGELFF. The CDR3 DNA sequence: TGTGCCAGTAGTATGGGCCGGCGGGGGGAGCTGTTTTTT.

The CDR3 sequence is CASSLRRSEAFF. In nucleotides, the CDR3 is TGTGCCAGCAGCTTAAGGCGGAGTGAAGCTTTCTTT. The V gene is TRBV7-9, the J gene TRBJ1-1; unclear D gene. Per germline, CDR1 SEHNR and CDR2 FQNEAQ (reference sequence). The CDR3 loop spans 12 amino acids. V was trimmed by 2 bases and J by 7 bases, leaving 8 bases between them.

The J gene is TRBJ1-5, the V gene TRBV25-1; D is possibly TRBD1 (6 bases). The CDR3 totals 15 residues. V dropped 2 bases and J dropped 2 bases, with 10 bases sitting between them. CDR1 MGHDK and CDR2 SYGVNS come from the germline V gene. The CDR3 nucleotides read TGTGCCAGCAGTGAAGGGGGGGCAGGCAATCAGCCCCAGCATTTT. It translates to CASSEGGAGNQPQHF.

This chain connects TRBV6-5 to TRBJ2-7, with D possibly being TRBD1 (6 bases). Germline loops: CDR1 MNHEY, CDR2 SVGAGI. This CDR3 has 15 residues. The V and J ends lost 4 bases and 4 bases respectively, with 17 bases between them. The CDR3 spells CASSSAGTNVYEQYF. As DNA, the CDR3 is TGTGCCAGCAGTTCTGCCGGGACAAATGTATACGAGCAGTACTTC.

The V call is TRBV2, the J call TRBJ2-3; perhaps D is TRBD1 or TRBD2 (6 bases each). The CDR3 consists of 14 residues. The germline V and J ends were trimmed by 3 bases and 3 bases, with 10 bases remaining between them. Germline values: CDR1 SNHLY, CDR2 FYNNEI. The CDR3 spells CASSDWRGTDTQYF. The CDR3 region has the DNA TGTGCCAGCAGTGATTGGAGGGGGACAGATACGCAGTATTTT.

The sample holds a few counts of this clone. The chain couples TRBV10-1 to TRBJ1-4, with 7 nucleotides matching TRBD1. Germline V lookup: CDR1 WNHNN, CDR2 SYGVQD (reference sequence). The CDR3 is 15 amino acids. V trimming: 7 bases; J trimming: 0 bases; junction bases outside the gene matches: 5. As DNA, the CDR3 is TGCGCCAGCACCAGACAGGGTACAACTAATGAAAAACTGTTTTTT. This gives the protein CASTRQGTTNEKLFF.

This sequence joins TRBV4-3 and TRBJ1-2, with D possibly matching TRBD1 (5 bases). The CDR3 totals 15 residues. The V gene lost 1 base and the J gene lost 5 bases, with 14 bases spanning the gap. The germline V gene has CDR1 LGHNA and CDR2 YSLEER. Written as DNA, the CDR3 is TGCGCCAGCAGCCAAGGGGCCGCTGGGGGGTATGGCTACACCTTC. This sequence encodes CASSQGAAGGYGYTF.

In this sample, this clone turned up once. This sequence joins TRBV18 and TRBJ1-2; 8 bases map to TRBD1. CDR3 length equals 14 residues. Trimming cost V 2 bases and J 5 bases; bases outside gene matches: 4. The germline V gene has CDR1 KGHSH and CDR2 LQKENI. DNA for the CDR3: TGTGCCAGCTCACCAGACAGGGGACTTTATGGCTACACCTTC. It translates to CASSPDRGLYGYTF.

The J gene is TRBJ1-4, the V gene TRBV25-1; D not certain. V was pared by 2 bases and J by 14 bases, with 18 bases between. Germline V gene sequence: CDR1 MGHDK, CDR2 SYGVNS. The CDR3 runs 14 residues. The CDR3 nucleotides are TGTGCCAGCAGTGAAGGAGGGATCTTAGAAGAGCTGTTTTTT. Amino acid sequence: CASSEGGILEELFF.

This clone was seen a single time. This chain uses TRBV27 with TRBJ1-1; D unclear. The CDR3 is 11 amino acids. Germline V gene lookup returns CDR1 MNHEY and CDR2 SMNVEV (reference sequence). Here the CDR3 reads CASARNTEAFF. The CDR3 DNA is TGTGCTTCAGCTAGGAACACTGAAGCTTTCTTT.